A selection of T cell receptor beta chains follows, all from one sample in a study of blood T cell repertoires in COVID-19. The method was immunoSEQ multiplex PCR; TCRdb's version includes in-frame clones alone and lacks a portion of them. Found here are about 56,000 clones, just under 75% of them singletons; the top ten hold roughly 4.9%. Sample: peripheral blood. Receptor source: a woman in her seventies with COVID-19, enrolled during active disease. Each CDR3 is given with its conserved first and last residue. The D gene is left open where the match is weak. Clone size is stated in some rows and not others, as once, few, many or a class when expanded.

J gene | CDR3 length | D gene | V gene | clone size | CDR3 protein | CDR3 DNA
TRBJ2-3 | 12 | - | TRBV12-3/TRBV12-4 | - | CASRTSTDTQYF | TGTGCCAGCAGAACTAGCACAGATACGCAGTATTTT
TRBJ1-2 | 15 | - | TRBV6-5 | - | CASSPHRDGGVGYTF | TGTGCCAGCAGTCCCCATCGGGACGGGGGTGTGGGCTACACCTTC
TRBJ2-1 | 16 | - | TRBV7-9 | once | CASSLGLSTVGDEQFF | TGTGCCAGCAGCTTAGGCCTAAGCACGGTGGGAGATGAGCAGTTCTTC
TRBJ1-4 | 14 | TRBD1 | TRBV24-1 | few | CATSDPGTGEKLFF | TGTGCCACCAGTGATCCGGGGACAGGTGAAAAACTGTTTTTT
TRBJ2-5 | 16 | TRBD1 | TRBV5-1 | - | CASSSGVRQGEETQYF | TGCGCCAGCAGCTCTGGTGTCCGCCAGGGGGAAGAGACCCAGTACTTC
TRBJ2-1 | 16 | - | TRBV7-2 | - | CASSRRGQGSYNEQFF | TGTGCCAGCAGTCGGAGGGGCCAGGGCTCCTACAATGAGCAGTTCTTC
TRBJ2-5 | 12 | - | TRBV14 | - | CASSQGAGTQYF | TGTGCCAGCAGCCAAGGCGCTGGGACCCAGTACTTC
TRBJ2-3 | 16 | - | TRBV9 | - | CASSGSPGAVSDTQYF | TGTGCCAGCAGCGGTAGTCCGGGTGCGGTGTCAGATACGCAGTATTTT
TRBJ2-3 | 18 | - | TRBV6-2/TRBV6-3 | - | CASSYLQGRGPSTDTQYF | TGTGCCAGCAGTTACTTGCAGGGGAGAGGTCCTAGCACAGATACGCAGTATTTT
TRBJ2-1 | 13 | - | TRBV11-1 | - | CASSVRDSDTQFF | TGTGCCAGCAGCGTCCGGGACTCAGACACGCAGTTCTTC
TRBJ1-4 | 15 | TRBD1 | TRBV7-9 | once | CASSSWDRSNEKLFF | TGTGCCAGCAGCTCATGGGACAGGTCTAATGAAAAACTGTTTTTT
TRBJ1-1 | 16 | - | TRBV7-8 | few | CASSFRGPTVDTEAFF | TGTGCCAGCAGCTTTAGGGGCCCAACGGTGGACACTGAAGCTTTCTTT
TRBJ2-3 | 17 | TRBD2 | TRBV12-5 | - | CASGLVGLAGSTDTQYF | TGTGCTAGTGGTTTGGTAGGACTAGCGGGGAGCACAGATACGCAGTATTTT
TRBJ1-4 | 16 | - | TRBV7-6 | - | CASSLGVGGTNEKLFF | TGTGCCAGCAGCTTAGGGGTCGGGGGAACTAATGAAAAACTGTTTTTT
TRBJ1-4 | 16 | TRBD1 | TRBV7-6 | - | CASSLGQGYSNEKLFF | TGTGCCAGCAGCTTAGGACAGGGATACTCTAATGAAAAACTGTTTTTT
TRBJ1-4 | 16 | TRBD1 | TRBV5-1 | once | CASSLEAGGVNEKLFF | TGCGCCAGCAGCTTGGAGGCAGGGGGCGTTAATGAAAAACTGTTTTTT
TRBJ1-5 | 15 | TRBD1 | TRBV29-1 | once | CSAGTGGDSNQPQHF | TGCAGCGCCGGGACAGGGGGGGATAGCAATCAGCCCCAGCATTTT
TRBJ1-6 | 15 | - | TRBV19 | - | CASGGASSYNSPLHF | TGTGCCAGTGGCGGGGCAAGCTCCTATAATTCACCCCTCCACTTT
TRBJ2-3 | 14 | - | TRBV20-1 | - | CSASGAGAGDTQYF | TGCAGTGCTAGTGGCGCAGGGGCCGGAGATACGCAGTATTTT
TRBJ2-5 | 13 | - | TRBV20-1 | - | CSASIGPGETQYF | TGCAGTGCTAGTATCGGTCCGGGGGAGACCCAGTACTTC
TRBJ2-3 | 17 | TRBD2 | TRBV4-2 | few | CASSRRTSGVSTDTQYF | TGTGCCAGCAGCCGCCGGACTAGCGGGGTGAGCACAGATACGCAGTATTTT
TRBJ1-6 | 15 | - | TRBV13 | - | CASSSTGSEGSPLHF | TGTGCCAGCAGCTCTACCGGGTCCGAGGGTTCACCCCTCCACTTT
TRBJ2-1 | 13 | - | TRBV11-2 | - | CASSLDSLNEQFF | TGTGCCAGCAGCTTAGATTCCTTAAATGAGCAGTTCTTC
TRBJ2-2 | 16 | TRBD1 | TRBV5-6 | - | CASSLGTGGNTGELFF | TGTGCCAGCAGCTTGGGGACAGGGGGCAATACCGGGGAGCTGTTTTTT
TRBJ2-1 | 15 | TRBD1 | TRBV5-1 | few | CASSDPGTVYNEQFF | TGCGCCAGCAGCGATCCCGGGACAGTATACAATGAGCAGTTCTTC
TRBJ1-2 | 17 | TRBD1 | TRBV2 | once | CASSDGQGTPLNYGYTF | TGTGCCAGCAGTGACGGACAGGGAACCCCCTTGAACTATGGCTACACCTTC
TRBJ2-2 | 14 | - | TRBV28 | - | CASSLAGDTGELFF | TGTGCCAGCAGTTTAGCAGGGGACACCGGGGAGCTGTTTTTT
TRBJ2-6 | 18 | TRBD1 | TRBV6-6 | - | CASSQRTGAGPGANVLTF | TGTGCCAGCAGTCAAAGGACAGGGGCGGGTCCTGGGGCCAACGTCCTGACTTTC
TRBJ1-1 | 14 | - | TRBV18 | - | CASSPPVGHTEAFF | TGTGCCAGCTCACCACCCGTCGGTCACACTGAAGCTTTCTTT
TRBJ2-2 | 14 | - | TRBV6-5 | - | CASSFQGSVGELFF | TGTGCCAGCAGTTTCCAGGGTTCCGTCGGGGAGCTGTTTTTT
TRBJ2-7 | 12 | - | TRBV9 | - | CASSPEGYEQYF | TGTGCCAGCAGCCCCGAGGGTTACGAGCAGTACTTC
TRBJ1-2 | 15 | TRBD1 | TRBV19 | - | CASSINSGGGNGYTF | TGTGCCAGTAGTATCAATTCAGGGGGCGGGAATGGCTACACCTTC
TRBJ1-2 | 16 | - | TRBV5-1 | - | CASSLGGGTTNYGYTF | TGCGCCAGCAGCTTGGGCGGGGGGACCACCAACTATGGCTACACCTTC
TRBJ1-2 | 16 | - | TRBV10-3 | - | CAISEGSGTLKYGYTF | TGTGCCATCAGTGAGGGATCCGGGACACTCAAGTATGGCTACACCTTC
TRBJ2-4 | 14 | - | TRBV6-5 | once | CASRAGSPKNIQYF | TGTGCCAGCAGGGCCGGGAGCCCTAAAAACATTCAGTACTTC
TRBJ1-5 | 14 | - | TRBV7-9 | - | CASSFGTPNQPQHF | TGTGCCAGCAGCTTCGGGACACCCAATCAGCCCCAGCATTTT
TRBJ2-2 | 11 | - | TRBV12-1 | many | CASRRGGELFF | TGTGCCAGTAGACGAGGCGGGGAGCTGTTTTTT
TRBJ1-1 | 15 | TRBD1 | TRBV19 | - | CASRRDRGQMTEAFF | TGTGCCAGTAGGAGGGACAGGGGGCAGATGACTGAAGCTTTCTTT
TRBJ2-2 | 17 | TRBD1 | TRBV19 | - | CASIPPGTASLTGELFF | TGTGCCAGTATTCCGCCCGGGACAGCGAGTCTAACCGGGGAGCTGTTTTTT
TRBJ2-1 | 16 | TRBD2 | TRBV6-4 | medium-sized | CASSERLAGDYNEQFF | TGTGCCAGCAGTGAACGACTAGCGGGAGACTACAATGAGCAGTTCTTC
TRBJ2-1 | 15 | TRBD1 | TRBV7-8 | - | CASSSIGTAYNEQFF | TGTGCCAGCAGCTCCATCGGGACAGCCTACAATGAGCAGTTCTTC
TRBJ2-7 | 15 | TRBD2 | TRBV4-3 | few | CASSLGLAGVYEQYF | TGCGCCAGCAGCCTCGGACTAGCGGGGGTATACGAGCAGTACTTC
TRBJ1-2 | 13 | - | TRBV5-1 | - | CASSLAPGQGYTF | TGCGCCAGCAGCTTGGCCCCAGGGCAAGGCTACACCTTC
TRBJ2-3 | 12 | - | TRBV19 | once | CASRGGASLSYF | TGTGCCAGTAGAGGGGGGGCTAGTTTGTCGTATTTT
TRBJ1-6 | 15 | - | TRBV4-3 | - | CASSQDTGYNSPLHF | TGCGCCAGCAGCCAAGATACAGGATATAATTCACCCCTCCACTTT
TRBJ2-2 | 18 | - | TRBV5-4 | - | CASSLSTDLSHNTGELFF | TGTGCCAGCAGCTTGTCAACAGACCTCTCTCATAACACCGGGGAGCTGTTTTTT
TRBJ1-4 | 13 | - | TRBV12-3/TRBV12-4 | - | CASSETGEEKLFF | TGTGCCAGCTCCGAGACGGGGGAAGAAAAACTGTTTTTT
TRBJ2-7 | 13 | - | TRBV6-2/TRBV6-3 | - | CASSYGQSGEQYF | TGTGCCAGCAGTTACGGCCAATCGGGGGAGCAGTACTTC
TRBJ2-7 | 15 | - | TRBV18 | - | CASSPLATNVYEQYF | TGTGCCAGCTCACCACTAGCTACTAATGTCTACGAGCAGTACTTC
TRBJ1-4 | 14 | - | TRBV7-2 | - | CASSQGGRNEKLFF | TGTGCCAGCAGCCAAGGGGGACGTAATGAAAAACTGTTTTTT
TRBJ2-2 | 14 | - | TRBV5-1 | few | CASSSDWTTGELFF | TGCGCCAGCAGCTCGGACTGGACCACCGGGGAGCTGTTTTTT
TRBJ2-7 | 12 | - | TRBV29-1 | - | CSVEGQNYEQYF | TGCAGCGTTGAGGGGCAGAACTACGAGCAGTACTTC
TRBJ2-7 | 15 | TRBD2 | TRBV15 | - | CATSRSSSGAYEQYF | TGTGCCACCAGCAGATCCTCAAGCGGGGCCTACGAGCAGTACTTC
TRBJ1-2 | 13 | - | TRBV6-2/TRBV6-3 | few | CASSPTGMEGYTF | TGTGCCAGCAGCCCCACAGGGATGGAAGGCTACACCTTC
TRBJ1-1 | 14 | - | TRBV7-9 | once | CASRPQGPNTEAFF | TGTGCCAGCAGACCCCAGGGTCCGAACACTGAAGCTTTCTTT
TRBJ1-1 | 15 | - | TRBV4-1 | once | CASSQDAGAGTEAFF | TGCGCCAGCAGCCAAGACGCTGGGGCAGGAACTGAAGCTTTCTTT
TRBJ1-3 | 14 | TRBD1 | TRBV5-1 | - | CASSTGTGINTIYF | TGCGCCAGCAGCACCGGGACAGGGATAAACACCATATATTTT
TRBJ2-7 | 14 | - | TRBV7-2 | - | CASSPGSFMGEQYF | TGTGCCAGCAGCCCCGGGAGCTTTATGGGAGAGCAGTACTTC
TRBJ2-7 | 14 | TRBD2 | TRBV11-1 | few | CASGRGGPSNEQYF | TGTGCCAGTGGTCGCGGGGGGCCGTCCAACGAGCAGTACTTC
TRBJ1-2 | 15 | - | TRBV24-1 | - | CATSDFRAGSYAYTF | TGTGCCACCAGTGATTTTAGGGCCGGGAGTTATGCCTACACCTTC